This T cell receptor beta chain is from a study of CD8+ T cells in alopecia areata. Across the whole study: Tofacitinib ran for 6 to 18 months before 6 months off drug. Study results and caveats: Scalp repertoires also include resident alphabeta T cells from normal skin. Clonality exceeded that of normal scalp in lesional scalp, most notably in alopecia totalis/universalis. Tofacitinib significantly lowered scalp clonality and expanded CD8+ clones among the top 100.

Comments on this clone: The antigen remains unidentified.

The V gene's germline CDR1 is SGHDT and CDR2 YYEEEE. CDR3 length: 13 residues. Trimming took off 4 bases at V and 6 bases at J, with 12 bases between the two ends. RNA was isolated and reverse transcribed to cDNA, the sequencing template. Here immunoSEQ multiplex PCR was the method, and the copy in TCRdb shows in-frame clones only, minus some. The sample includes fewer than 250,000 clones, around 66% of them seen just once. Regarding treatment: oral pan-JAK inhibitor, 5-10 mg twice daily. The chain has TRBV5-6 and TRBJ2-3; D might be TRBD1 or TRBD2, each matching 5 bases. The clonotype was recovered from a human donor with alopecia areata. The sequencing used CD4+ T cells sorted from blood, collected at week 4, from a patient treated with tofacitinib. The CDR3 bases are TGTGCCAGCAGCCCCGGGGCACCTGATACGCAGTATTTT. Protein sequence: CASSPGAPDTQYF.